The clone carrying this T cell receptor beta chain was observed a handful of times. As yet, its antigen is unknown. 13 Jbeta primers and 60 Vbeta primers were used for the PCR. The data were produced by immunoSEQ multiplex PCR, yet TCRdb's version contains in-frame clones alone and is incomplete. The profile shows 100,000 or so clones, roughly four fifths of them singletons. This specimen comes from a study of cytomegalovirus exposure and HLA in healthy donors. Deletions cut 4 bases from V and 4 bases from J, with 7 bases between. The CDR3 totals 11 residues. The V gene's germline CDR1 is GTSNPN and CDR2 SVGIG (reference sequence). Points from the study as a whole: Later on, an analysis found that several of the most significant clusters appeared to be linked to common viral pathogens, which included parvovirus B19.

The sample consisted of PBMCs. The origin of this receptor is a male donor in good health and CMV-seropositive. This rearrangement joins TRBV30 to TRBJ1-1; D remains ambiguous. CDR3 region: CAWKRGTEAFF. In DNA, the CDR3 is TGTGCCTGGAAAAGAGGCACTGAAGCTTTCTTT.